What follows is one T cell receptor (beta chain) and its context. Its antigen remains unknown. Looked up from germline, CDR1 is SGHRS and CDR2 is YFSETQ. CDR3 size: 15 residues. Trimming stripped 2 bases from V and 10 bases from J, with 16 bases between. These data originate in a study of blood T cell dynamics during melanoma immunotherapy. Study-wide results and limits: At W3, later disease-control patients showed bifurcated PBMC repertoire changes, unlike progressors.

Time point reported: pre-treatment baseline. TCRdb keeps only in-frame clones here, not all; method: immunoSEQ multiplex PCR. The table has more than 10,000 clones, approximately 84% seen once. The V call is TRBV5-1, the J call TRBJ1-6; tentatively, D is TRBD1 (6 bases). This TCR was recovered from a human donor with melanoma. The sample was blood, taken from a patient treated with checkpoint blockade. CDR3 in amino acids: CASSFVGSQGSPLHF. The DNA of the CDR3 is TGCGCCAGCAGCTTCGTCGGTTCCCAGGGGTCACCCCTCCACTTT.